This entry concerns a single T cell receptor beta chain. This sample was included in a study of shared clonotypes between healthy human individuals. Study-level information: CD4 naive cells filled three plates per donor, CD4 memory three, CD8 naive two and CD8 memory one.

The CDR3 sequence is 15 residues long. Germline V gene data show CDR1 as SNHLY and CDR2 as FYNNEI. Trimming cost V 5 bases and J 2 bases, with 15 bases left between them. Deep-level assay runs were performed. The data were produced by immunoSEQ multiplex PCR, yet TCRdb's version contains in-frame clones alone and is incomplete. This table has 1.4 million or so clones, approximately 98.5% appearing once. This clonotype was obtained from a man aged 25 to 40 in good health. The chain combines TRBV2 with TRBJ1-1, with D perhaps matching TRBD1 (6 bases). The sequencing input was naive CD4+ T cells sorted from blood. Subset reported: CD45RA+ positively selected. CDR3 protein: CASSSRQGKNTEAFF. The CDR3 bases are TGTGCCAGCAGTTCTCGCCAGGGGAAAAACACTGAAGCTTTCTTT.